This entry describes one T cell receptor beta chain. These data come from a study of blood T cell repertoires in COVID-19. Study-wide background: COVID-19 samples collected from the United States, Italy and Spain covered acute and convalescent phases. T cells, B-cell-depleted T cells, or PBMCs supplied cDNA or gDNA.

Here immunoSEQ multiplex PCR was the method, and the copy in TCRdb shows in-frame clones only, minus some. The table has about 200,000 clones, roughly nine tenths seen once. Between the trimmed V and J ends, which lost 0 bases and 0 bases, there was a span of 14 bases. CDR1 and CDR2 from the germline V gene are SGHTS and YDEGEE. The CDR3 spans 17 residues. Sequencing input: peripheral blood. This rearrangement joins TRBV5-8 to TRBJ2-3; D possibly corresponds to TRBD2 (6 bases). This receptor was identified in a man aged 25 to 40 with acute or convalescent COVID-19. The CDR3 here is CASSLGAVADSTDTQYF. The CDR3 DNA reads TGTGCCAGCAGCTTGGGGGCGGTAGCGGATAGCACAGATACGCAGTATTTT.